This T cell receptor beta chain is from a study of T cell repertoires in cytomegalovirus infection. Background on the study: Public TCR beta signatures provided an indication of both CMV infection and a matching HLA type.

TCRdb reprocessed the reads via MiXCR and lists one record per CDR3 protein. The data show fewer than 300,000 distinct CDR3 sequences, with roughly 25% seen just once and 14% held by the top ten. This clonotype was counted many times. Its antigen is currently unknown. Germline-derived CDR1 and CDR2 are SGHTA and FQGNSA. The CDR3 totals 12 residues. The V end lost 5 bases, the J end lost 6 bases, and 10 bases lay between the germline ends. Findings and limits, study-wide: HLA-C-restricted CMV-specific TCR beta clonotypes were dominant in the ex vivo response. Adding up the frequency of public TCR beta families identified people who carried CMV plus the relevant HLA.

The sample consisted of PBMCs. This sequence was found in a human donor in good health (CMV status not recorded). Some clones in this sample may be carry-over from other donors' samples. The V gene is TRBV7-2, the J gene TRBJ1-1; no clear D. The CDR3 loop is CASSRAIAEAFF. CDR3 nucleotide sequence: TGTGCCAGCAGCCGGGCGATTGCTGAAGCTTTCTTT.